These 21 T cell receptor beta chains share one sample of origin, sequenced in a study of persistence of HIV-infected CD4 T cells. Overlapping HIV-1 Gag 15-mer peptides at about 1 ug per peptide per mL were used. Sorting selected CD4+ T cells upregulating both CD40 ligand and CD69. The libraries were made with immunoSEQ version 4 in survey mode. The method was immunoSEQ multiplex PCR; TCRdb's version includes in-frame clones alone and lacks a portion of them. This sample has several thousand clones, with around 82% found just once. What these receptors recognize is not known. The starting material was CD4+ T cells sorted from PBMCs after approximately 20-hour stimulation, obtained from a patient who received antiretroviral therapy. The source of these receptors is an adult woman with HIV who was CMV-seropositive.

This clone was detected a few times. The rearrangement links TRBV7-6 to TRBJ2-2; D is possibly TRBD1 or TRBD2 (5 bases each). This CDR3 region has 15 residues. V lost 3 bases to trimming and J lost 4 bases, with 12 bases between them. Germline V gene data show CDR1 as SGHVS and CDR2 as FNYEAQ. The CDR3, as DNA: TGTGCCAGCAGCTTGATACTTGGGGGCACCGGGGAGCTGTTTTTT. Its protein product is CASSLILGGTGELFF.

In this sample, this clone turned up a few times. The chain recombines TRBV28 with TRBJ2-3; 8 bases match TRBD1. V lost 1 base, J lost 0 bases, and 9 bases stayed unmatched. This CDR3 has 18 amino acids. Germline V lookup: CDR1 MDHEN, CDR2 SYDVKM. The CDR3 sequence is CASSLSGGLGSSTDTQYF. In DNA form, the CDR3 reads TGTGCCAGCAGTTTATCAGGGGGCCTAGGATCTAGCACAGATACGCAGTATTTT.

The genes are TRBV19 and TRBJ2-1; 14 nucleotides match TRBD2. The V gene end was trimmed by 7 bases and the J gene end by 10 bases; junction bases not matched to a gene: 12. Germline CDR1 is LNHDA and CDR2 is SQIVND (reference sequence). This CDR3 has 16 residues. CDR3 amino acids: CASNPAGTSGSREQFF. DNA of the CDR3: TGTGCCAGTAACCCCGCTGGGACTAGCGGGAGCAGGGAGCAGTTCTTC.

The chain couples TRBV5-8 to TRBJ1-5; tentative D call: TRBD1 (5 bases). The germline V and J ends were trimmed by 3 bases and 3 bases, with 7 bases remaining between them. This CDR3 has 13 amino acids. In germline, CDR1 is SGHTS, CDR2 YDEGEE. CDR3 DNA sequence: TGTGCCAGCAGCTGGGGGGACAATCAGCCCCAGCATTTT. Its translation is CASSWGDNQPQHF.

The V and J genes are TRBV21-1 and TRBJ2-1; the table names TRBD2, a call not compared with the DNA. TRBV21-1 is a pseudogene locus. There are 11 residues in the CDR3. CDR3 region: CASSISDEQFF. DNA of the CDR3: TGTGCCAGCAGCATATCCGATGAGCAGTTCTTC.

This clone was detected once. The rearrangement uses TRBV18 and TRBJ2-7, with D perhaps assigned TRBD1 or TRBD2 (5 bases each). The CDR3 loop spans 16 amino acids. V was cut by 3 bases and J by 0 bases, with 15 bases left in between. Germline CDR1 and CDR2: KGHSH and LQKENI. CDR3 sequence: CASSPPVGGGSYEQYF. The CDR3 DNA reads as TGTGCCAGCTCACCTCCGGTCGGTGGGGGCTCCTACGAGCAGTACTTC.

Of note for this clone: Sequence at one end of the junction differs from germline and may be a read error. The chain recombines TRBV28 with TRBJ1-2; no definite D call. Germline CDR1 and CDR2: MDHEN and SYDVKM. The CDR3 is 11 amino acids. The CDR3: CASSSQSGYIF. The DNA of the CDR3 is TGTGCCAGCAGCTCTCAGAGTGGCTACATCTTC.

DNA of the CDR3: TGTGCCAGCAGCGTAGGTACAGGGGGTCAAGGTTTCAATGAGCAGTTCTTC. This translates into CASSVGTGGQGFNEQFF. The chain recombines TRBV9 with TRBJ2-1; the match to TRBD1 covers 8 bases. The germline CDR1 and CDR2 sequences are SGDLS and YYNGEE. This CDR3 has 17 residues. The V gene end was trimmed by 0 bases and the J gene end by 6 bases; junction bases not matched to a gene: 11. The variable domain in full, with the rest retrieved from reference TRBV9 and TRBJ2-1, is DSGVTQTPKHLITATGQRVTLRCSPRSGDLSVYWYQQSLDQGLQFLIQYYNGEERAKGNILERFSAQQFPDLHSELNLSSLELGDSALYFCASSVGTGGQGFNEQFFGPGTRLTVL.

This clone has only a few counts. The chain couples TRBV18 to TRBJ1-5, with TRBD1 matching over 8 bases. Germline loops: CDR1 KGHSH, CDR2 LQKENI. The CDR3 has 15 residues. The V and J ends lost 3 bases and 2 bases, in that order; junction bases with no gene match: 3. The chain's CDR3 is CASSPGQGRNQPQHF. The CDR3 nucleotides read TGTGCCAGCTCACCCGGACAGGGACGCAATCAGCCCCAGCATTTT.

The chain has TRBV5-1 and TRBJ1-1; possible D gene TRBD1, 5 bases. Germline CDR1 reads SGHRS; CDR2 reads YFSETQ. The CDR3 covers 13 residues. V lost 3 bases and J lost 3, with 9 bases in between. The CDR3 DNA reads TGCGCCAGCAGCTCTAGACAGTACACTGAAGCTTTCTTT. It specifies CASSSRQYTEAFF.

V and J are TRBV15 and TRBJ1-6, with D possibly matching TRBD1 (6 bases). The ends were cut back, 4 bases at V and 9 bases at J, with 10 bases in the middle. CDR1 is LNHNV, CDR2 YYDKDF, per germline (reference sequence). The CDR3 sequence is 13 residues long. In DNA, the CDR3 is TGTGCCACCAGCATCGACAGGTCTTCACCCCTCCACTTT. Protein sequence: CATSIDRSSPLHF. Full variable domain (rest looked up from reference TRBV15 and TRBJ1-6): DAMVIQNPRYQVTQFGKPVTLSCSQTLNHNVMYWYQQKSSQAPKLLFHYYDKDFNNEADTPDNFQSRRPNTSFCFLDIRSPGLGDTAMYLCATSIDRSSPLHFGNGTRLTVT.

V gene TRBV29-1 combines with J gene TRBJ1-4, with 10 bases that match TRBD1. V dropped 6 bases and J dropped 8; count of bases not matched to a gene: 6. This CDR3 is built from 13 residues. CDR1 is SQVTM, CDR2 ANQGSEA, per germline. The CDR3: CSVRQGAAEKLFF. Written as DNA, the CDR3 is TGCAGCGTACGACAGGGGGCGGCGGAAAAACTGTTTTTT. Supplemented by reference TRBV29-1 and TRBJ1-4, the full variable domain reads SAVISQKPSRDICQRGTSLTIQCQVDSQVTMMFWYRQQPGQSLTLIATANQGSEATYESGFVIDKFPISRPNLTFSTLTVSNMSPEDSSIYLCSVRQGAAEKLFFGSGTQLSVL.

The V call is TRBV18, the J call TRBJ2-7; 8 bases fit TRBD1. V lost 3 bases, J lost 3 bases, and 10 bases stayed unmatched. The CDR3 has 16 residues. Germline CDR1 and CDR2: KGHSH and LQKENI. The CDR3 sequence: CASSPSHSGGFYEQYF. CDR3 DNA sequence: TGTGCCAGCTCACCCTCTCACTCAGGGGGCTTCTACGAGCAGTACTTC.

This chain joins TRBV6-5 and TRBJ1-3; D unclear. V lost 0 bases to trimming and J lost 4 bases, with 7 bases between them. This CDR3 has 14 residues. CDR1 MNHEY and CDR2 SVGAGI come from the germline V gene. CDR3 DNA: TGTGCCAGCAGTTACTCGACGGAAGGAAACACCATATATTTT. This translates into CASSYSTEGNTIYF.

The J gene is TRBJ1-1, the V gene TRBV5-8; no definite D call. V shed 4 bases and J shed 1 base, with 11 bases lying between them. Germline V gene lookup returns CDR1 SGHTS and CDR2 YDEGEE. The CDR3 covers 14 residues. CDR3 sequence (DNA): TGTGCCAGCAGCCACGGACTGACGAACACTGAAGCTTTCTTT. Translation gives CASSHGLTNTEAFF.

This clone was recorded once. The V and J genes are TRBV7-9 and TRBJ2-3; no definite D call. The CDR3 is 13 amino acids. Germline-derived CDR1 and CDR2 are SEHNR and FQNEAQ (reference sequence). Deletions cut 5 bases from V and 2 bases from J, with 8 bases between. The CDR3 protein is CASSPLNTDTQYF. The CDR3 DNA reads as TGTGCCAGCAGCCCTCTGAACACAGATACGCAGTATTTT. The full variable domain, its missing parts supplied by reference TRBV7-9 and TRBJ2-3, is DTGVSQNPRHKITKRGQNVTFRCDPISEHNRLYWYRQTLGQGPEFLTYFQNEAQLEKSRLLSDRFSAERPKGSFSTLEIQRTEQGDSAMYLCASSPLNTDTQYFGPGTRLTVL.

J is TRBJ2-1 and V is TRBV10-1; 11 bases are a match to TRBD2. V shed 4 bases and J 6 bases; nucleotides not matched to a gene: 8. This CDR3 has 16 amino acids. The germline CDR1 and CDR2 sequences are WNHNN and SYGVQD (reference sequence). CDR3 loop: CASSGLIAGGRNEQFF. The CDR3, as DNA: TGCGCCAGCAGTGGCCTCATAGCGGGAGGGCGCAATGAGCAGTTCTTC.

This chain uses TRBV7-2 with TRBJ2-1, with unresolved D. Trimming pared 5 bases from V and 1 base from J, leaving 9 bases between. The CDR3 sequence is 14 residues long. Germline V gene data show CDR1 as SGHTA and CDR2 as FQGNSA. For the CDR3, the DNA is TGTGCCAGCAGCGGAGCCGGTTCCTACAATGAGCAGTTCTTC. Amino acid sequence: CASSGAGSYNEQFF. Looking up the rest from reference TRBV7-2 and TRBJ2-1 gives the full variable domain: GAGVSQSPSNKVTEKGKDVELRCDPISGHTALYWYRQSLGQGLEFLIYFQGNSAPDKSGLPSDRFSAERTGGSVSTLTIQRTQQEDSAVYLCASSGAGSYNEQFFGPGTRLTVL.

The chain employs TRBV2 and TRBJ2-3, with D perhaps matching TRBD1 or TRBD2 (7 bases each). The CDR3 is 16 residues long. CDR1 is SNHLY and CDR2 is FYNNEI in the germline V gene. V was clipped by 4 bases and J by 2 bases, with 16 bases between them. The CDR3 bases are TGTGCCAGCAGTGGAGGGGGGGGACAGTACACAGATACGCAGTATTTT. Its translation is CASSGGGGQYTDTQYF.

V gene TRBV7-2 combines with J gene TRBJ1-6; D uncertain. The germline CDR1 and CDR2 sequences are SGHTA and FQGNSA. V was cut by 5 bases and J by 7 bases, with 12 bases left in between. There are 14 residues in the CDR3. The CDR3 DNA sequence: TGTGCCAGCAGCAACGGGGTTGGGAATTCACCCCTCCACTTT. It specifies CASSNGVGNSPLHF.

This clone was picked up a small number of times. The chain has TRBV29-1 and TRBJ2-3; TRBD2 aligns across 7 bases. Germline values: CDR1 SQVTM, CDR2 ANQGSEA. The J segment lost 6 bases and the V segment lost 8 bases, leaving 17 bases of the junction unmatched. The CDR3 runs 15 residues. CDR3: CSLRGRGSLRDTQYF. CDR3 sequence (DNA): TGCAGCCTCCGAGGGCGCGGGAGCCTGAGGGATACGCAGTATTTT.